Listed below are T cell receptor beta chains from one sample, sequenced in a study of cytomegalovirus exposure and HLA in healthy donors. The table came from immunoSEQ multiplex PCR; TCRdb's copy has only in-frame clones and leaves some out. The sample lists 200,000 or so clones; approximately 78% were seen once. Sequenced: PBMCs. The receptors come from a woman in her forties or fifties in good health and CMV-seropositive. CDR3s include the opening cysteine and the closing phenylalanine or tryptophan. The D gene is left open where the match is weak. Expanded clones get a size class; other rows say once, few or many, or leave the size out.

clone_size d_call j_call cdr3_length v_call cdr3_nt cdr3_aa
- - TRBJ1-3 17 TRBV18 TGTGCCAGCTCACCCCTAGAGTATGGGACTGGAGGAAACACCATATATTTT CASSPLEYGTGGNTIYF
- TRBD1 TRBJ1-1 13 TRBV2 TGTGCCAGCAGTGGACAGGGGGTAACTGAAGCTTTCTTT CASSGQGVTEAFF
- TRBD2 TRBJ2-1 13 TRBV29-1 TGCAGCGCAAAAGGCGGGGGGAGGGATGAGCAGTTCTTC CSAKGGGRDEQFF
- TRBD2 TRBJ2-7 13 TRBV6-6 TGTGCCAGCAGACCGGGGGGGGGTGGAGAGCAGTACTTC CASRPGGGGEQYF
- TRBD1 TRBJ1-3 14 TRBV28 TGTGCCAGCAGTTTGGGGACAGGTGGAAACACCATATATTTT CASSLGTGGNTIYF
once - TRBJ1-1 18 TRBV30 TGTGCCTGGAGGCCCTTTTTTGGCAGGGGCGGCATGAACACTGAAGCTTTCTTT CAWRPFFGRGGMNTEAFF
- - TRBJ1-4 13 TRBV10-3 TGTGCCATCGGAGTAGGAAGGGGAGAAAAACTGTTTTTT CAIGVGRGEKLFF
few - TRBJ1-1 13 TRBV18 TGTGCCAGCTCACCAGGGGCGAACACTGAAGCTTTCTTT CASSPGANTEAFF
- TRBD2 TRBJ2-1 15 TRBV10-1 TGCGCCAGCAGTGAGTCGACTAGCGGGAGCCGAGAGCAGTTCTTC CASSESTSGSREQFF
- - TRBJ2-7 14 TRBV11-2 TGTGCCAGCAGCTTAGTTCAATCGCCGAGGGAGCAGTACTTC CASSLVQSPREQYF